The sequence of this TCR beta chain was determined in a study of identifying expanded T cells in peripheral blood. As regards this clone: Its antigen remains unknown.

Healthy donors had no documented immune events, such as infections, while sampled. Trimming left V 4 bases short and J 1 base short, with 14 bases between. Germline values: CDR1 SEHNR, CDR2 FQNEAQ (reference sequence). The CDR3 is made up of 16 amino acids. The method was immunoSEQ multiplex PCR; TCRdb's version includes in-frame clones alone and lacks a portion of them. The sample holds approximately 100,000 clones, around nine tenths seen once. Study observations and caveats: Clone count variance between roughly 2-week samples rose with total template count. Over approximately two and four weeks, about 15 and 18 clones changed, versus roughly 1.1 between replicates.

This chain links TRBV7-9 with TRBJ1-5; D is perhaps TRBD1 (5 bases). This receptor was identified in a person aged 18-69 years in good health. The sequenced sample consisted of blood. CDR3 bases: TGTGCCAGCAGCTCCTCAGGGTCTGGGAGCAATCAGCCCCAGCATTTT. Translating it yields CASSSSGSGSNQPQHF. The complete variable domain, with remaining parts taken from reference TRBV7-9 and TRBJ1-5, reads DTGVSQNPRHKITKRGQNVTFRCDPISEHNRLYWYRQTLGQGPEFLTYFQNEAQLEKSRLLSDRFSAERPKGSFSTLEIQRTEQGDSAMYLCASSSSGSGSNQPQHFGDGTRLSIL.